This T cell receptor beta chain is drawn from a study of human T cells and chemical hapten exposure (dated by TCRdb to about 2021). At the level of the whole study: For sensitization, 2% DPC in acetone was applied to an approximately 2 cm by approximately 2 cm area of upper inner arm skin. Throughout the approximately 24-week study period, patients were also given weekly therapeutic DPC doses on the scalp. Patch testing on the upper back used Finn chambers containing 0.01% DPC, with scoring done after 6 days according to International Contact Dermatitis Research Group standards. Alopecia areata with under or over 50% scalp involvement, alopecia totalis and alopecia universalis were represented in the patient cohort, which was mostly female. Libraries were pooled for sequencing, and variation in per-sample TCR yields was attributed mainly to small differences in library volumes within the pool. Peripheral blood TCR repertoire changes were tracked in vivo in alopecia patients during primary and secondary sensitization to the hapten diphenylcyclopropenone (DPC). Patient blood was sampled pre-sensitization (week 0) and at 2, 6 and about 24 weeks after DPC sensitization. For TCR sequencing, blood came from 25 to 35 alopecia patients at anywhere from one to four time points (pre-sensitization, 2, 6 and 24 weeks).

General findings and caveats noted by the study authors: Patch test score was positively correlated with the number of PT1 expanded TCRs, with significance at thresholds 8, 16 and 32 but not at 4. All patients had alopecia, a presumed autoimmune disease, so their immune response might differ from that of healthy individuals. Significantly more large CDR3 similarity clusters were formed by expanded TCRs than by pre-sensitization or healthy control sets, consistent with antigen-driven responses. Repeated subsampling changed both the strength of the expansion versus patch-test correlation and the threshold at which the correlation became significant. DPC sensitization did not change the number of TCRs with a frequency above 1 in 1000, and there was no evidence of changes in global repertoire structure.

Spanning cysteine to phenylalanine, the CDR3 consists of 14 amino acids. Only the CDR3 DNA is retained, 42 bases long and in frame from the first base. The germline ends are 10 bases apart after V is trimmed by 4 bases and J by 0 bases. Reading the germline V gene gives CDR1 SGHRS and CDR2 YFSETQ. This specimen's time point label, interpreted: pre-sensitization, week 0. This specimen's treatment or condition label, per the study, means: therapeutic diphenylcyclopropenone sensitization with weekly scalp DPC. At each patch-test visit, blood was drawn before the patch test was applied. Patients were considered eligible if aged 18 to 70, diagnosed with alopecia and deemed suitable for DPC therapy, and patients were excluded if pregnant. Total RNA was isolated from unfractionated whole blood collected in Tempus Blood RNA tubes. The library came from RACE. The sequencing machine was a NextSeq 500. During library preparation, unique molecular identifiers were attached to individual cDNA molecules so that TCRs could be counted in a quantitative, reproducible way. Each blood RNA sample was used to sequence both TCR alpha and TCR beta chains. In the source study's methods: A median of about 87,000 TCRs per sample was observed, with a range of about 20,000 to 750,000. V, J and CDR3 annotation of the TCR reads was performed with the Decombinator software suite. For PS versus PT1 abundance plots, all samples were subsampled to the same number of TCRs (28,000). TCRs were defined as expanded if absent before sensitization and observed at least eight times at the 2-week time point. The raw public reads went through TCRdb reprocessing: fastp at Q25, MiXCR clone calling, in-frame beta chains kept. Identical CDR3 proteins give one entry, which carries the most common genes and DNA. The V and J calls were determined by TCRdb, not by the authors. For this sample the table gives some 360,000 distinct CDR3 sequences, of which around 5.5% were detected only once. The ten largest clones capture approximately 2.8% of the sample.

This clonotype showed up many times. Which antigen it targets is not known. Base qualities were left out, and no much larger clone turns up one base away. The chain joins TRBV5-1 to TRBJ1-1; a tentative D call is TRBD1 (5 bases match). Sample: whole blood, taken in connection with sensitization to the hapten diphenylcyclopropenone (DPC). The receptor comes from a woman aged 50 to 60 with alopecia areata. Some clones in this sample may be carry-over from other donors' samples. DNA sequence: TGCGCCAGCAGCGGGGGATTCATGAACACTGAAGCTTTCTTT. This sequence encodes CASSGGFMNTEAFF.